The T cell receptor beta chain under discussion was sequenced for a study of T cells in Graves' hyperthyroidism and ophthalmopathy. Germline V gives CDR1 LNHDA, CDR2 SQIVND (reference sequence). With 5 bases clipped from V and 2 bases from J, the junction kept 12 bases outside the gene matches. The CDR3 extends over 17 amino acids. Amplification yielded TCR beta CDR3 regions, with RNA transcripts as the source. The HTBI primer set was used in a first-round RT-PCR of the TCR CDR3. TCRdb re-analysed the multiplex PCR reads in MiXCR, keeping a single row per CDR3 protein. The sample shows over 500,000 distinct CDR3 sequences, 14% of them seen only once.

J is TRBJ1-5 and V is TRBV19; 7 bases match TRBD1. This clonotype was sampled from a woman aged 40 to 50 with Graves' hyperthyroidism. The specimen was blood. The CDR3 region has the DNA TGTGCCAGTAGTGGGGGAACATGGCAGGGGGGCAATCAGCCCCAGCATTTT. It encodes CASSGGTWQGGNQPQHF.